The 29 T cell receptor beta chains below were found in one sample sequenced in a study of T cell responses to AZD1222 COVID-19 vaccine. Clones were read by immunoSEQ multiplex PCR, and TCRdb kept only the in-frame ones, dropping some. Among about 110,000 clones listed, about 94% were seen once. The input for sequencing was peripheral blood, taken 28 days after the second AZD1222 dose. Every receptor here comes from an adult who received the AZD1222 COVID-19 vaccine.

The rearrangement uses TRBV3-1 (or the pseudogene TRBV3-2) and TRBJ1-1, with D tentatively TRBD1 (6 bases). The CDR3 extends over 13 amino acids. V lost 1 base and J 7 bases, leaving 10 bases between the germline ends. Germline V gene lookup returns CDR1 LGHDT and CDR2 YNNKEL (reference sequence). CDR3 in amino acids: CASSQGGGGEAFF. The CDR3 nucleotides read TGTGCCAGCAGCCAAGGGGGAGGGGGTGAAGCTTTCTTT.

The gene calls are TRBV7-9 and TRBJ1-4; no clear D. This CDR3 has 13 amino acids. Trimming removed 3 bases from V and 5 bases from J, with 7 bases in between. Per the germline V gene, CDR1 is SEHNR and CDR2 is FQNEAQ (reference sequence). Here the CDR3 reads CASSFSRNEKLFF. The CDR3 nucleotides read TGTGCCAGCAGCTTCAGTAGGAATGAAAAACTGTTTTTT.

This chain links TRBV4-2 with TRBJ2-1; TRBD2 matches at 9 bases. Germline values: CDR1 LGHNA, CDR2 YNFKEQ. V shed 2 bases, J shed 0 bases, and the junction held 8 bases outside the gene matches. The CDR3 extends over 18 amino acids. CDR3 DNA: TGTGCCAGCAGCCAAATTAGCGGGGGTTACTTCTCCTACAATGAGCAGTTCTTC. Its protein is CASSQISGGYFSYNEQFF.

The CDR3, as DNA: TGTGCCAGCAGCTTGGCCGCAAGGCGGGGGGCAAAAGATACGCAGTATTTT. Protein: CASSLAARRGAKDTQYF. The chain carries TRBV5-4 and TRBJ2-3; 8 bases align to TRBD2. Per the germline V gene, CDR1 is SGHNT and CDR2 is YYREEE (reference sequence). The CDR3 totals 17 residues. Trimming took 0 bases from V and 5 from J; bases not matched to a gene: 11.

The J gene is TRBJ2-1, the V gene TRBV3-1 (or the pseudogene TRBV3-2); D is unclear. The V end lost 4 bases, the J end lost 7 bases, and 11 bases lay between the germline ends. From germline, CDR1 is LGHDT and CDR2 YNNKEL (reference sequence). This CDR3 spans 13 amino acids. The CDR3 DNA reads TGTGCCAGCAGCCCCCGAAGTGCGAATGAGCAGTTCTTC. Translating it yields CASSPRSANEQFF.

The DNA of the CDR3 is TGTGCCAGCAGCTTGGGGGCAGGGGCGGATGGCTACACCTTC. Its protein product is CASSLGAGADGYTF. This chain uses TRBV5-5 with TRBJ1-2; TRBD1 might be the D (6 bases). Germline V gene lookup returns CDR1 SGHKS and CDR2 YYEKEE (reference sequence). This CDR3 contains 14 residues. Trimming left V 0 bases short and J 6 bases short, with 12 bases between.

V and J are TRBV6-1 and TRBJ1-2; 10 bases are shared with TRBD1. Germline CDR1 MNHNS, CDR2 SASEGT. Trimming removed 4 bases from V and 2 bases from J; junction bases left unmatched: 7. This CDR3 comprises 16 residues. In DNA form, the CDR3 reads TGTGCCAGCAGTGGACGATGGGGACAGGGGAACTATGGCTACACCTTC. This sequence encodes CASSGRWGQGNYGYTF.

V usage is TRBV5-1 and J usage is TRBJ2-3; tentative D call: TRBD2 (5 bases). The CDR3 is 15 residues long. V was clipped by 0 bases and J by 4 bases, with 12 bases between them. Germline CDR1 reads SGHRS; CDR2 reads YFSETQ. Here the CDR3 DNA reads TGCGCCAGCAGCTTGGCCGAGGGTGGCCCAGATACGCAGTATTTT. Residues: CASSLAEGGPDTQYF.

The rearrangement links TRBV18 to TRBJ2-1, with D perhaps TRBD2 (6 bases). From germline, CDR1 is KGHSH and CDR2 LQKENI. The V gene lost 0 bases and the J gene lost 10 bases, with 13 bases spanning the gap. The CDR3 loop spans 14 amino acids. The CDR3 DNA is TGTGCCAGCTCACCACCCGGGGGACCGGGGGAGCAGTTCTTC. This encodes CASSPPGGPGEQFF.

The genes are TRBV6-6 and TRBJ1-2; 8 bases are a match to TRBD1. Looked up from germline, CDR1 is MNHNY and CDR2 is SVGAGI (reference sequence). J gave up 7 bases and V 6 bases, and 7 bases lay outside the gene matches. The CDR3 is 13 amino acids. The DNA of the CDR3 is TGTGCCAGCAGAGACGGGACAGGTCCTGGCTACACCTTC. Protein sequence: CASRDGTGPGYTF.

The chain links TRBV7-9 to TRBJ1-2; 7 nucleotides align to TRBD1. CDR1 SEHNR and CDR2 FQNEAQ come from the germline V gene (reference sequence). CDR3 length: 13 residues. J was trimmed by 4 bases and V by 5 bases; bases with no gene match: 4. In DNA, the CDR3 is TGTGCCAGCAGCGGACAGGCTGCCTATGGCTACACCTTC. This encodes CASSGQAAYGYTF.

The rearrangement links TRBV12-2 to TRBJ2-3; the table gives TRBD1 as D, unverified against the DNA. TRBV12-2 is assigned pseudogene status. CDR3 length: 17 amino acids. The DNA for the CDR3 is TGTGCAAGTCGCCAAACCCCTAGGGGATCATGCACAGATACGCAGTATTTT. It yields the protein CASRQTPRGSCTDTQYF.

The rearrangement links TRBV19 to TRBJ1-5; weak D call: TRBD1 (5 bases). Trimming pared 3 bases from V and 0 bases from J, leaving 9 bases between. Per the germline V gene, CDR1 is LNHDA and CDR2 is SQIVND (reference sequence). CDR3 length: 15 residues. The chain's CDR3 is CASSMLGGSNQPQHF. In DNA, the CDR3 is TGTGCCAGTAGTATGTTGGGGGGTAGCAATCAGCCCCAGCATTTT.

The gene calls are TRBV29-1 and TRBJ2-5; D is unresolved. The V gene's germline CDR1 is SQVTM and CDR2 ANQGSEA. The V end was cut by 6 bases, the J end by 1 base, with 12 bases between. This CDR3 comprises 13 residues. As DNA, the CDR3 is TGCAGCGTCTATATAGTGGGCCAAGAGACCCAGTACTTC. Translating gives CSVYIVGQETQYF.

The gene calls are TRBV5-4 and TRBJ2-2; tentatively, D is TRBD1 (6 bases). V lost 5 bases and J lost 7, with 9 bases in between. The germline CDR1 and CDR2 sequences are SGHNT and YYREEE (reference sequence). The CDR3 runs 12 residues. The CDR3 spells CASRRQDGELFF. The CDR3 region has the DNA TGTGCCAGCAGAAGACAGGACGGGGAGCTGTTTTTT.

The chain joins TRBV25-1 to TRBJ1-2; D is undetermined. The CDR3 sequence is 14 residues long. Between the trimmed V and J ends, which lost 8 bases and 0 bases, there was a span of 13 bases. Germline V lookup: CDR1 MGHDK, CDR2 SYGVNS. CDR3 residues: CASSLPGANYGYTF. CDR3 bases: TGTGCCAGCTCATTACCGGGAGCTAACTATGGCTACACCTTC.

J is TRBJ1-1 and V is TRBV10-1, with a tentative D call TRBD1 (6 bases). The CDR3 has 13 amino acids. Trimming cost V 7 bases and J 5 bases, with 14 bases left between them. The germline V gene encodes CDR1 WNHNN and CDR2 SYGVQD (reference sequence). The CDR3 DNA follows: TGCGCCAGCACCCGTGTTACAGGGACTGAAGCTTTCTTT. Translation: CASTRVTGTEAFF.

The J gene is TRBJ2-1, the V gene TRBV9; possible D gene TRBD2, 6 bases. The V end was cut by 0 bases, the J end by 2 bases, with 12 bases between. The CDR3 has 16 residues. Germline V gene sequence: CDR1 SGDLS, CDR2 YYNGEE. Written as DNA, the CDR3 is TGTGCCAGCAGCGTAGACTCGGAGGGTCCCTACAATGAGCAGTTCTTC. This codes for CASSVDSEGPYNEQFF.

This clone was counted a single time. V and J are TRBV6-6 and TRBJ2-5; a possible D gene is TRBD1 (6 bases). The CDR3 extends over 12 amino acids. From germline, CDR1 is MNHNY and CDR2 SVGAGI (reference sequence). V was clipped by 2 bases and J by 5 bases, with 6 bases between them. The CDR3 DNA is TGTGCCAGCAGTTACCAGGGGGAGACCCAGTACTTC. Encoded protein: CASSYQGETQYF.

The J gene is TRBJ2-1, the V gene TRBV9, with D maybe TRBD1 (5 bases). CDR3 length: 16 amino acids. The V gene's germline CDR1 is SGDLS and CDR2 YYNGEE. Trimming took 3 bases from V and 5 from J, leaving 18 bases between them. The DNA of the CDR3 is TGTGCCAGCAGCGCCCAAATCCAGGGAAATAACAATGAGCAGTTCTTC. It yields the protein CASSAQIQGNNNEQFF.

The chain links TRBV29-1 to TRBJ2-1, with D perhaps matching TRBD1 (6 bases). From germline, CDR1 is SQVTM and CDR2 ANQGSEA. CDR3 size: 15 residues. V was trimmed by 0 bases and J by 4 bases, leaving 13 bases between them. CDR3 sequence (DNA): TGCAGCGTTGAAGATACAGGGAAAGGGTACAATGAGCAGTTCTTC. It is translated as CSVEDTGKGYNEQFF.

The chain uses TRBV6-5 and TRBJ1-1, with D hard to call. CDR3 length: 14 amino acids. Looked up from germline, CDR1 is MNHEY and CDR2 is SVGAGI. The V gene lost 2 bases and the J gene lost 0 bases, with 7 bases spanning the gap. The CDR3 protein is CASSYAGMNTEAFF. The DNA for the CDR3 is TGTGCCAGCAGTTACGCCGGCATGAACACTGAAGCTTTCTTT.

This sequence joins TRBV5-5 and TRBJ1-4, with D possibly being TRBD1 (5 bases). The V end lost 4 bases, the J end lost 5 bases, and 12 bases lay between the germline ends. The CDR3 covers 14 residues. The germline V gene encodes CDR1 SGHKS and CDR2 YYEKEE (reference sequence). The CDR3 nucleotides are TGTGCCAGCAGCCGGGACCTTAGGAATGAAAAACTGTTTTTT. Its translation: CASSRDLRNEKLFF.

Here the CDR3 reads CASSSRSGANVLTF. CDR3 in DNA: TGTGCCAGCAGTTCGCGATCTGGGGCCAACGTCCTGACTTTC. J is TRBJ2-6 and V is TRBV2; no definite D call. The germline V and J ends were trimmed by 5 bases and 1 base, with 6 bases remaining between them. The germline gives CDR1 SNHLY, CDR2 FYNNEI. CDR3 length equals 14 residues.

The chain is built from TRBV5-1 and TRBJ1-2, with 9 bases lining up with TRBD1. V shed 1 base, J shed 12 bases, and the junction held 10 bases outside the gene matches. Germline V lookup: CDR1 SGHRS, CDR2 YFSETQ. This CDR3 spans 14 amino acids. The CDR3 here is CASSLWLGQGLDTF. The CDR3 DNA sequence: TGCGCCAGCAGCTTGTGGCTTGGACAGGGGTTGGACACCTTC.

The rearrangement joins TRBV7-9 to TRBJ1-2; no clear D. CDR1 SEHNR and CDR2 FQNEAQ come from the germline V gene (reference sequence). Trimming stripped 1 base from V and 8 bases from J, with 11 bases between. This CDR3 region has 13 residues. Here the CDR3 reads CASSLEEQDGYTF. In DNA form, the CDR3 reads TGTGCCAGCAGCTTAGAAGAGCAGGACGGCTACACCTTC.

The CDR3 nucleotides are TGTGCCAGCAGCCCCGGACAGCGCTATGGCTACACCTTC. This encodes CASSPGQRYGYTF. The chain uses TRBV7-8 and TRBJ1-2; weak D call: TRBD1 (6 bases). Trimming took 5 bases from V and 4 from J, leaving 11 bases between them. This CDR3 has 13 residues. Germline CDR1 SGHVS, CDR2 FQNEAQ.

The rearrangement joins TRBV5-1 to TRBJ2-5; tentatively, D is TRBD1 (6 bases). V lost 0 bases to trimming and J lost 4 bases, with 7 bases between them. The CDR3 contains 13 residues. Germline CDR1 reads SGHRS; CDR2 reads YFSETQ. This CDR3 is CASSLARGETQYF. CDR3 DNA sequence: TGCGCCAGCAGCTTGGCCAGGGGAGAGACCCAGTACTTC.

The J gene is TRBJ2-7, the V gene TRBV3-1 (or the pseudogene TRBV3-2); 9 nucleotides line up with TRBD1. This CDR3 has 15 amino acids. Trimming at V came to 4 bases and at J to 5 bases, leaving 9 bases not matched to a gene. Germline lookup yields CDR1 LGHDT and CDR2 YNNKEL (reference sequence). DNA of the CDR3: TGTGCCAGCAGCCCTCACAGGGGGCGCGGTAACGAGCAGTACTTC. Amino acid sequence: CASSPHRGRGNEQYF.